These 31 T cell receptor beta chains share one sample of origin, sequenced in a study of blood T cell repertoires in COVID-19. Measured with immunoSEQ multiplex PCR; TCRdb has only the in-frame clones, and not every one. Here the sample spans approximately 270,000 clones, approximately 84% being singletons. Sequencing was done on a sample of PBMCs or T cells enriched from blood (not recorded which). These receptor sequences come from a man in his forties who had recovered from COVID-19.

This chain links TRBV7-2 with TRBJ2-2; D unresolved. Germline values: CDR1 SGHTA, CDR2 FQGNSA. The ends were cut back, 2 bases at V and 4 bases at J, with 11 bases in the middle. The CDR3 spans 15 residues. The CDR3 region has the DNA TGTGCCAGCAGCTTACTTACTTCGAGCACCGGGGAGCTGTTTTTT. Protein: CASSLLTSSTGELFF.

This clone occurred a few times. The chain has TRBV4-1 and TRBJ1-5, with 7 bases lining up with TRBD1. Germline CDR1 reads MGHRA; CDR2 reads YSYEKL. V trimming: 0 bases; J trimming: 5 bases; junction bases outside the gene matches: 7. The CDR3 consists of 16 residues. CDR3 protein: CASSQDPRGEYQPQHF. The DNA for the CDR3 is TGCGCCAGCAGCCAAGATCCCAGGGGGGAATATCAGCCCCAGCATTTT.

The chain employs TRBV11-1 and TRBJ2-5; no firm D call. The CDR3 consists of 13 residues. Germline assignment: CDR1 SGHAT and CDR2 FQDESV (reference sequence). With 5 bases removed from V and 5 bases from J, the gap between germline ends came to 12 bases. CDR3 in amino acids: CASSLPSRETQYF. CDR3 nucleotide sequence: TGTGCCAGCAGCCTCCCGTCGAGGGAGACCCAGTACTTC. The whole variable domain, remainder taken from reference TRBV11-1 and TRBJ2-5, is EAEVAQSPRYKITEKSQAVAFWCDPISGHATLYWYRQILGQGPELLVQFQDESVVDDSQLPKDRFSAERLKGVDSTLKIQPAELGDSAMYLCASSLPSRETQYFGPGTRLLVL.

The chain couples TRBV5-1 to TRBJ2-1, with TRBD2 matching 8 bases. Germline-derived CDR1 and CDR2 are SGHRS and YFSETQ. V trimming: 4 bases; J trimming: 2 bases; junction bases outside the gene matches: 8. The CDR3 is 16 residues long. CDR3 in amino acids: CASSQEREPTYNEQFF. CDR3 in DNA: TGCGCCAGCAGCCAAGAGCGGGAGCCCACCTACAATGAGCAGTTCTTC.

V is TRBV19 and J is TRBJ1-2; 7 nucleotides line up with TRBD1. In germline, CDR1 is LNHDA, CDR2 SQIVND (reference sequence). The CDR3 is 14 amino acids. The J segment lost 2 bases and the V segment lost 5 bases, leaving 5 bases of the junction unmatched. CDR3 bases: TGTGCCAGTAGTCGAGGACAGGAAAACTATGGCTACACCTTC. It is translated as CASSRGQENYGYTF.

The J gene is TRBJ2-5, the V gene TRBV10-3, with D possibly matching TRBD2 (5 bases). Germline V gene sequence: CDR1 ENHRY, CDR2 SYGVKD. Trimming removed 8 bases from V and 4 bases from J, with 17 bases in between. The CDR3 loop spans 14 amino acids. CDR3 region: CAIATAAAGETQYF. The CDR3 nucleotides are TGTGCCATCGCCACCGCAGCGGCCGGAGAGACCCAGTACTTC.

The V and J genes are TRBV18 and TRBJ1-2; D remains unclear. The CDR3 loop spans 13 amino acids. The V and J ends lost 1 base and 5 bases respectively, with 8 bases between them. The germline V gene has CDR1 KGHSH and CDR2 LQKENI. The CDR3 spells CASSPRDGYGYTF. Written as DNA, the CDR3 is TGTGCCAGCTCACCACGAGACGGGTATGGCTACACCTTC.

V gene TRBV11-1 combines with J gene TRBJ1-2, with a possible D match to TRBD1 (5 bases). Germline V lookup: CDR1 SGHAT, CDR2 FQDESV (reference sequence). The CDR3 runs 15 residues. The germline V and J ends were trimmed by 5 bases and 4 bases, with 17 bases remaining between them. The CDR3 region has the DNA TGTGCCAGCAGCGCCAGTAGACAGCTGGGCTATGGCTACACCTTC. It encodes CASSASRQLGYGYTF.

The chain recombines TRBV12-3 or TRBV12-4 with TRBJ1-2; 7 nucleotides line up with TRBD1. The CDR3 is 13 residues long. The ends lost 8 bases at V and 7 bases at J; junction bases unmatched: 10. CDR3 sequence (DNA): TGTGCCAGCCAACCTGGGACAGTGGGTGGCTACACCTTC. It specifies CASQPGTVGGYTF.

V usage is TRBV3-1 (or the pseudogene TRBV3-2) and J usage is TRBJ2-7, with D perhaps TRBD2 (6 bases). The V end lost 0 bases, the J end lost 5 bases, and 17 bases lay between the germline ends. This CDR3 spans 16 amino acids. Germline V gives CDR1 LGHDT, CDR2 YNNKEL (reference sequence). DNA of the CDR3: TGTGCCAGCAGCCAAGAGAATCCTCTAGCGCCCCACGAGCAGTACTTC. As protein: CASSQENPLAPHEQYF.

The gene calls are TRBV2 and TRBJ1-1, with unresolved D. Trimming pared 6 bases from V and 7 bases from J, leaving 9 bases between. This CDR3 has 11 residues. Germline V gene data show CDR1 as SNHLY and CDR2 as FYNNEI. In nucleotides, the CDR3 is TGTGCCAGCAGCGGAGAGATTGAAGCTTTCTTT. Encoded protein: CASSGEIEAFF.

V gene TRBV2 combines with J gene TRBJ2-7; possible D gene TRBD1, 5 bases. Deletions cut 6 bases from V and 0 bases from J, with 6 bases between. The germline V gene encodes CDR1 SNHLY and CDR2 FYNNEI. The CDR3 totals 12 residues. CDR3 DNA: TGTGCCAGCAGGGACACCTCCTACGAGCAGTACTTC. It yields the protein CASRDTSYEQYF.

The genes are TRBV30 and TRBJ2-4; TRBD1 is a possible D gene (6 bases). Trimming pared 3 bases from V and 6 bases from J, leaving 18 bases between. The length of the CDR3 is 15 residues. Germline V CDR1 and CDR2: GTSNPN, SVGIG (reference sequence). The CDR3 loop reads CAWSLSQGLRNIQYF. CDR3 DNA: TGTGCCTGGAGCCTCTCACAGGGTTTGAGAAACATTCAGTACTTC.

V usage is TRBV27 and J usage is TRBJ1-1, with D unclear. In germline, CDR1 is MNHEY, CDR2 SMNVEV (reference sequence). The CDR3 has 14 amino acids. Trimming cost V 2 bases and J 4 bases, with 11 bases left between them. The CDR3 nucleotides read TGTGCCAGCAGTTTAGGGAGACAAACCACTGAAGCTTTCTTT. Translated: CASSLGRQTTEAFF.

The chain recombines TRBV3-1 (or the pseudogene TRBV3-2) with TRBJ2-3; perhaps TRBD2 as D (6 bases). CDR3 size: 17 residues. The V end lost 0 bases, the J end lost 2 bases, and 15 bases lay between the germline ends. Germline V gene lookup returns CDR1 LGHDT and CDR2 YNNKEL (reference sequence). CDR3 coding DNA: TGTGCCAGCAGCCAAGAGTATGGCGGGACCATCACAGATACGCAGTATTTT. Translating it yields CASSQEYGGTITDTQYF.

The gene calls are TRBV5-1 and TRBJ2-1; D is undetermined. CDR3 length: 13 residues. The ends were cut back, 4 bases at V and 7 bases at J, with 12 bases in the middle. Germline V CDR1 and CDR2: SGHRS, YFSETQ. The DNA for the CDR3 is TGCGCCAGCAGCGGAACGGCTAGAAATGAGCAGTTCTTC. This codes for CASSGTARNEQFF.

The chain carries TRBV12-5 and TRBJ2-1; a weak D match, TRBD1 (6 bases). The V gene lost 4 bases and the J gene lost 6 bases, with 16 bases spanning the gap. This CDR3 contains 15 residues. CDR1 and CDR2 (germline): LGHNT, FRNRAP. The CDR3 region has the DNA TGTGCTAGTGGTTCAGGACAGTACGTCTCCAATGAGCAGTTCTTC. Translation: CASGSGQYVSNEQFF. Drawing the rest from reference TRBV12-5 and TRBJ2-1, the complete variable domain is DARVTQTPRHKVTEMGQEVTMRCQPILGHNTVFWYRQTMMQGLELLAYFRNRAPLDDSGMPKDRFSAEMPDATLATLKIQPSEPRDSAVYFCASGSGQYVSNEQFFGPGTRLTVL.

This clone was observed a handful of times. The chain employs TRBV25-1 and TRBJ2-7, with 7 nucleotides matching TRBD1. Germline CDR1 is MGHDK and CDR2 is SYGVNS. The CDR3 consists of 15 residues. With V trimmed by 3 bases and J by 2 bases, 7 bases remained unmatched. The CDR3 coding sequence is TGTGCCAGCAGTGATAATCGGGACAGCCCCTACGAGCAGTACTTC. Protein: CASSDNRDSPYEQYF.

The J gene is TRBJ1-3, the V gene TRBV30, with D possibly being TRBD1 (6 bases). The CDR3 contains 13 residues. Trimming pared 4 bases from V and 4 bases from J, leaving 11 bases between. The germline CDR1 and CDR2 sequences are GTSNPN and SVGIG (reference sequence). As DNA, the CDR3 is TGTGCCTGGATGTGGGGGGGCGGAAACACCATATATTTT. Amino acids: CAWMWGGGNTIYF.

This chain links TRBV2 with TRBJ2-7, with D hard to call. V lost 6 bases and J 0 bases, leaving 9 bases between the germline ends. Germline V gives CDR1 SNHLY, CDR2 FYNNEI. CDR3 length equals 13 residues. The CDR3 sequence is CASRGPGSYEQYF. CDR3 coding DNA: TGTGCCAGCAGAGGTCCAGGCTCCTACGAGCAGTACTTC.

The rearrangement joins TRBV27 to TRBJ2-2; 8 bases align to TRBD2. With 5 bases clipped from V and 4 bases from J, the junction kept 9 bases outside the gene matches. The CDR3 runs to 16 residues. Germline CDR1 and CDR2: MNHEY and SMNVEV (reference sequence). CDR3 nucleotide sequence: TGTGCCAGCAGTCTGAGGCTCGGGGGGGCCACCGGGGAGCTGTTTTTT. It yields the protein CASSLRLGGATGELFF.

The chain couples TRBV15 to TRBJ2-7, with 10 bases lining up with TRBD1. After removal of 11 bases from V and 5 bases from J, the junction contained 9 bases not matched to a gene. The CDR3 runs to 13 residues. Germline values: CDR1 LNHNV, CDR2 YYDKDF (reference sequence). The chain's CDR3 is CASRGDRGHEQYF. CDR3 in DNA: TGTGCCTCGAGGGGGGACAGGGGCCACGAGCAGTACTTC.

The V call is TRBV7-2, the J call TRBJ2-1, with 14 bases fitting TRBD2. The CDR3 has 17 amino acids. V shed 0 bases and J 6 bases; nucleotides not matched to a gene: 4. Germline-derived CDR1 and CDR2 are SGHTA and FQGNSA. CDR3 bases: TGTGCCAGCAGCTTAGCTCCGACTAGCGGGAGGGCCAATGAGCAGTTCTTC. Protein: CASSLAPTSGRANEQFF.

The chain uses TRBV20-1 and TRBJ2-5, with TRBD1 matching 7 bases. The CDR3 runs 11 residues. J lost 4 bases, V lost 6 bases, and 2 bases had no gene match. Looked up from germline, CDR1 is DFQATT and CDR2 is SNEGSKA (reference sequence). CDR3 nucleotide sequence: TGCAGTGCAGGGGGCTCAGAGACCCAGTACTTC. Amino acids: CSAGGSETQYF.

J is TRBJ1-5 and V is TRBV27; 12 nucleotides agree with TRBD1. V trimming: 5 bases; J trimming: 5 bases; junction bases outside the gene matches: 10. This CDR3 comprises 17 residues. CDR1 and CDR2 (germline): MNHEY, SMNVEV (reference sequence). The CDR3 bases are TGTGCCAGCAGTACCAGGGGGGACAGGGGGCCGGATCAGCCCCAGCATTTT. Its translation is CASSTRGDRGPDQPQHF.

This chain joins TRBV29-1 and TRBJ2-4, with TRBD2 matching over 7 bases. The CDR3 has 13 amino acids. After removal of 8 bases from V and 10 bases from J, the junction contained 14 bases not matched to a gene. The germline CDR1 and CDR2 sequences are SQVTM and ANQGSEA. CDR3 bases: TGCAGCCTCCTAGAGACGGGGGGAGGTATTCAGTACTTC. Protein sequence: CSLLETGGGIQYF.

The DNA of the CDR3 is TGTGCCAGCAGTGAAATAGTCGATCAGCCCCAGCATTTT. It is translated as CASSEIVDQPQHF. The rearrangement links TRBV6-1 to TRBJ1-5; D is uncertain. This CDR3 is 13 amino acids long. The V end was cut by 2 bases, the J end by 5 bases, with 7 bases between. Germline CDR1 is MNHNS and CDR2 is SASEGT.

The rearrangement uses TRBV30 and TRBJ2-3, with 9 bases matching TRBD2. The germline V gene encodes CDR1 GTSNPN and CDR2 SVGIG (reference sequence). This CDR3 is 14 amino acids long. Trimming removed 4 bases from V and 5 bases from J; junction bases left unmatched: 7. CDR3 region: CAWTPAGGLDTQYF. The CDR3, as DNA: TGTGCCTGGACCCCAGCGGGGGGTTTAGATACGCAGTATTTT.

The V and J genes are TRBV7-2 and TRBJ2-7; possible D gene TRBD2, 7 bases. The ends were cut back, 5 bases at V and 4 bases at J, with 18 bases in the middle. This CDR3 contains 15 residues. Germline values: CDR1 SGHTA, CDR2 FQGNSA. This chain's CDR3 is CASSQVGGARYEQYF. The CDR3 nucleotides read TGTGCCAGCAGCCAGGTGGGGGGGGCCAGGTACGAGCAGTACTTC.

V usage is TRBV24-1 and J usage is TRBJ2-3; 12 bases fit TRBD2. Germline loops: CDR1 KGHDR, CDR2 SFDVKD. J gave up 2 bases and V 3 bases, and 8 bases lay outside the gene matches. The CDR3 spans 18 residues. The CDR3: CATSDPLRLAGDTDTQYF. As DNA, the CDR3 is TGTGCCACCAGTGATCCTCTCCGACTAGCGGGGGACACAGATACGCAGTATTTT.

This clone was picked up one time. V gene TRBV6-5 combines with J gene TRBJ1-1; tentatively, D is TRBD1 (5 bases). The CDR3 loop spans 16 amino acids. Per the germline V gene, CDR1 is MNHEY and CDR2 is SVGAGI. Trimming cost V 2 bases and J 0 bases, with 13 bases left between them. CDR3 nucleotide sequence: TGTGCCAGCAGTTACACTTCAGGGCAGGTGAACACTGAAGCTTTCTTT. It yields the protein CASSYTSGQVNTEAFF.